The clone carrying this T cell receptor beta chain was seen a handful of times. J was trimmed by 6 bases and V by 2 bases; bases with no gene match: 6. The length of the CDR3 is 14 residues. Per the germline V gene, CDR1 is GTSNPN and CDR2 is SVGIG (reference sequence). Measured with immunoSEQ multiplex PCR; TCRdb has only the in-frame clones, and not every one. Among about 64,000 clones listed, less than 95% were seen once. This specimen belongs to a study of T cell changes during pregnancy in multiple sclerosis. V usage is TRBV30 and J usage is TRBJ2-2; 7 bases align to TRBD2. Sequencing used peripheral blood, obtained in the second trimester of pregnancy. The TCR sequence derives from a female donor in good health, enrolled as a control in a pregnancy study. The CDR3 region is CAWSFPGGSGELFF. The CDR3 nucleotides are TGTGCCTGGAGTTTCCCGGGAGGATCCGGGGAGCTGTTTTTT.